What follows is one TCR beta chain and its context. Its antigen is not known. Extracted RNA was reverse transcribed into cDNA, the sequencing template. The assay was immunoSEQ multiplex PCR, and TCRdb's table has in-frame clones only and misses some. The sample has roughly 150,000 clones; 55% are singletons. Germline assignment: CDR1 LGHNT and CDR2 FRNRAP. This CDR3 comprises 15 residues. V dropped 7 bases and J dropped 2 bases, with 17 bases sitting between them. This specimen comes from a study of CD8+ T cells in alopecia areata. Whole-study results and caveats: TCRs were shared less clearly across patients than in mice, possibly for HLA-related reasons. Higher clonality than in normal scalp was seen in lesional scalp, especially alopecia totalis/universalis. The study also sequences resident alphabeta T cells of normal skin in scalp samples.

This sequence originates from a human donor in good health. The sample comprised CD4+ T cells sorted from blood. The chain is built from TRBV12-5 and TRBJ1-1, with D hard to call. CDR3 in amino acids: CASAVVGTANTEAFF. The CDR3 nucleotides are TGTGCTAGTGCTGTAGTCGGAACCGCTAACACTGAAGCTTTCTTT. Full variable domain (outside the CDR3, taken from reference TRBV12-5 and TRBJ1-1): DARVTQTPRHKVTEMGQEVTMRCQPILGHNTVFWYRQTMMQGLELLAYFRNRAPLDDSGMPKDRFSAEMPDATLATLKIQPSEPRDSAVYFCASAVVGTANTEAFFGQGTRLTVV.